The 29 T cell receptor beta chains reported below all come from one sample, sequenced in a study of T cell responses to AZD1222 COVID-19 vaccine (dated by TCRdb to the early 2020s). Library preparation was by the immunoSEQ multiplex PCR assay. TCRdb took over this immuneACCESS table, retaining in-frame rearrangements with V and J assigned. Such tables are incomplete; in checked studies, under half of the missing clones stem from an unresolved V gene, and the remainder is unexplained. Across this sample there are approximately 80,000 clones, with just over 90% seen only once. The ten largest clones add up to 3% to 3.5% of the sample. According to the study, the label for this sample's time point signals: about 28 days (+/-7) after the second vaccine dose. This specimen consisted of peripheral blood, obtained 28 days after the second AZD1222 dose. The origin of the receptors is an adult who received the AZD1222 COVID-19 vaccine.

The rearrangement links TRBV18 to TRBJ1-1; 8 bases align to TRBD1. The CDR3 is 16 residues long. The germline V gene has CDR1 KGHSH and CDR2 LQKENI. The ends lost 3 bases at V and 4 bases at J; junction bases unmatched: 10. The DNA for the CDR3 is TGTGCCAGCTCACCTCCAACAGGGGGTGAGGGCACTGAAGCTTTCTTT. Encoded protein: CASSPPTGGEGTEAFF.

The V gene is TRBV3-1 (or the pseudogene TRBV3-2), the J gene TRBJ2-3; a weak D match, TRBD2 (6 bases). With 6 bases removed from V and 5 bases from J, the gap between germline ends came to 9 bases. The CDR3 runs 12 residues. Germline V gene lookup returns CDR1 LGHDT and CDR2 YNNKEL (reference sequence). CDR3 residues: CASRAGGDTQYF. The CDR3 nucleotides are TGTGCCAGCAGGGCCGGGGGAGATACGCAGTATTTT.

The chain has TRBV2 and TRBJ1-2; no clear D gene. CDR3 length: 14 residues. Germline lookup yields CDR1 SNHLY and CDR2 FYNNEI. V shed 3 bases and J shed 8 bases, with 16 bases lying between them. The CDR3 sequence is CASSDPGADLGYTF. CDR3 nucleotides: TGTGCCAGCAGTGACCCCGGCGCGGACCTCGGCTACACCTTC.

The genes are TRBV11-3 and TRBJ1-2, with 9 bases that match TRBD1. Trimming removed 5 bases from V and 7 bases from J; junction bases left unmatched: 11. This CDR3 comprises 15 residues. The V gene's germline CDR1 is SGHNT and CDR2 YENEEA. The CDR3 reads CASSPYRGRVGGYTF. The CDR3 region has the DNA TGTGCCAGCAGCCCATACAGGGGGCGCGTTGGTGGCTACACCTTC. Filled out from reference TRBV11-3 and TRBJ1-2, the complete variable domain reads EAGVVQSPRYKIIEKKQPVAFWCNPISGHNTLYWYLQNLGQGPELLIRYENEEAVDDSQLPKDRFSAERLKGVDSTLKIQPAELGDSAVYLCASSPYRGRVGGYTFGSGTRLTVV.

The J gene is TRBJ2-3, the V gene TRBV13; 9 bases align to TRBD2. With V trimmed by 5 bases and J by 10 bases, 7 bases remained unmatched. This CDR3 is 13 amino acids long. Germline CDR1 PRHDT, CDR2 FYEKMQ (reference sequence). The DNA of the CDR3 is TGTGCCAGCAGCCACGGTAGCGGGGGAGCGCAGTATTTT. Protein sequence: CASSHGSGGAQYF.

J is TRBJ1-2 and V is TRBV7-2; 8 nucleotides match TRBD1. This CDR3 has 15 amino acids. The germline V gene encodes CDR1 SGHTA and CDR2 FQGNSA. The ends lost 5 bases at V and 0 bases at J; junction bases unmatched: 5. The CDR3 DNA is TGTGCCAGCAGCAAGAAGACAGGGGCTAACTATGGCTACACCTTC. As protein: CASSKKTGANYGYTF.

The genes are TRBV19 and TRBJ1-2; the D gene is possibly TRBD1 (5 bases). There are 14 residues in the CDR3. V was pared by 0 bases and J by 1 base, with 6 bases between. CDR1 is LNHDA and CDR2 is SQIVND in the germline V gene (reference sequence). CDR3 DNA sequence: TGTGCCAGTAGTATAGACAGGGATAACTATGGCTACACCTTC. As protein: CASSIDRDNYGYTF.

The chain has TRBV6-2 or TRBV6-3 and TRBJ1-5, with D perhaps TRBD1 (5 bases). Germline V gives CDR1 MNHEY, CDR2 SVGEGT. Trimming stripped 6 bases from V and 0 bases from J, with 12 bases between. The CDR3 totals 15 residues. In DNA form, the CDR3 reads TGTGCCAGCAGCCGGGGGACGTATAGCAATCAGCCCCAGCATTTT. It specifies CASSRGTYSNQPQHF.

The chain is built from TRBV7-9 and TRBJ2-7; D gene ambiguous. V lost 2 bases to trimming and J lost 0 bases, with 14 bases between them. CDR1 is SEHNR and CDR2 is FQNEAQ in the germline V gene (reference sequence). This CDR3 has 16 amino acids. The CDR3 nucleotides are TGTGCCAGCAGCTTATTTTTTACAGCCGACTCCTACGAGCAGTACTTC. Translated: CASSLFFTADSYEQYF.

This chain connects TRBV11-3 to TRBJ1-2; a weak D match, TRBD1 (5 bases). The V end lost 6 bases, the J end lost 0 bases, and 8 bases lay between the germline ends. From germline, CDR1 is SGHNT and CDR2 YENEEA. The CDR3 covers 13 residues. The DNA for the CDR3 is TGTGCCAGCAGTGACAGAGCTAACTATGGCTACACCTTC. It codes for CASSDRANYGYTF. The full variable domain, with the rest looked up from reference TRBV11-3 and TRBJ1-2, is EAGVVQSPRYKIIEKKQPVAFWCNPISGHNTLYWYLQNLGQGPELLIRYENEEAVDDSQLPKDRFSAERLKGVDSTLKIQPAELGDSAVYLCASSDRANYGYTFGSGTRLTVV.

This chain joins TRBV12-3 or TRBV12-4 and TRBJ2-1, with D tentatively TRBD2 (5 bases). V lost 8 bases and J 4 bases, leaving 12 bases between the germline ends. The CDR3 length is 13 residues. CDR3 nucleotide sequence: TGTGCCAGCCAGCGAGCGGCTTACAATGAGCAGTTCTTC. Protein product: CASQRAAYNEQFF.

The chain links TRBV19 to TRBJ1-4; 10 nucleotides agree with TRBD1. V trimming: 8 bases; J trimming: 3 bases; junction bases outside the gene matches: 6. Germline assignment: CDR1 LNHDA and CDR2 SQIVND (reference sequence). CDR3 length equals 15 residues. CDR3 sequence (DNA): TGTGCCAGTGGGGACAGGGGATCAGCTAATGAAAAACTGTTTTTT. Encoded protein: CASGDRGSANEKLFF.

J is TRBJ1-4 and V is TRBV11-2; D uncertain. Germline V gene lookup returns CDR1 SGHAT and CDR2 FQNNGV. The CDR3 runs 14 residues. Trimming shortened V by 2 bases and J by 4 bases, and 8 bases separated the two germline ends. CDR3 coding DNA: TGTGCCAGCAGCTTATTACAAAATAATGAAAAACTGTTTTTT. Translating it yields CASSLLQNNEKLFF.

The V gene is TRBV11-2, the J gene TRBJ2-3; no firm D call. The CDR3 runs to 15 residues. V gave up 3 bases and J gave up 1 base, with 11 bases separating them. CDR1 and CDR2 (germline): SGHAT, FQNNGV. CDR3 region: CASSLLVGGTDTQYF. In DNA form, the CDR3 reads TGTGCCAGCAGCTTGCTGGTAGGTGGCACAGATACGCAGTATTTT.

This chain uses TRBV5-6 with TRBJ2-2, with D possibly being TRBD2 (5 bases). V was shortened by 3 bases and J by 2 bases, with 11 bases between the two germline ends. In germline, CDR1 is SGHDT, CDR2 YYEEEE. The CDR3 loop spans 15 amino acids. The CDR3 reads CASSSGYSNTGELFF. CDR3 sequence (DNA): TGTGCCAGCAGCTCGGGGTACTCCAACACCGGGGAGCTGTTTTTT. The full variable domain, rest sourced from reference TRBV5-6 and TRBJ2-2, is DAGVTQSPTHLIKTRGQQVTLRCSPKSGHDTVSWYQQALGQGPQFIFQYYEEEERQRGNFPDRFSGHQFPNYSSELNVNALLLGDSALYLCASSSGYSNTGELFFGEGSRLTVL.

The chain employs TRBV9 and TRBJ2-7; D is uncertain. Trimming pared 3 bases from V and 6 bases from J, leaving 13 bases between. CDR3 size: 13 residues. Germline V gene sequence: CDR1 SGDLS, CDR2 YYNGEE. DNA of the CDR3: TGTGCCAGCAGCGCCGGCGCCGGGCGCGAGCAGTACTTC. Its translation: CASSAGAGREQYF.

This clone has only one observation. The gene calls are TRBV27 and TRBJ1-2, with a possible D match to TRBD1 (5 bases). The germline V gene encodes CDR1 MNHEY and CDR2 SMNVEV (reference sequence). V lost 2 bases to trimming and J lost 6 bases, with 10 bases between them. The CDR3 runs to 13 residues. CDR3 in DNA: TGTGCCAGCAGTTTAGGGCAGGGTAATGGCTACACCTTC. Its translation: CASSLGQGNGYTF.

This clone has a single count. V usage is TRBV4-2 and J usage is TRBJ2-3; the D is unclear. Trimming took off 2 bases at V and 5 bases at J, with 14 bases between the two ends. Germline assignment: CDR1 LGHNA and CDR2 YNFKEQ. The CDR3 has 15 residues. The CDR3 loop reads CASSQIVGSGDTQYF. CDR3 nucleotide sequence: TGTGCCAGCAGCCAAATAGTTGGGTCGGGAGATACGCAGTATTTT.

This clone was observed once. This rearrangement joins TRBV5-6 to TRBJ2-1, with 7 nucleotides matching TRBD2. The CDR3 sequence is 16 residues long. The trim removed 7 bases at V and 2 bases at J, leaving 12 bases unmatched. Germline V gives CDR1 SGHDT, CDR2 YYEEEE. The CDR3 DNA sequence: TGTGCCAGCGGAACTTCTGGGCTAGCGGCCTACAATGAGCAGTTCTTC. Protein: CASGTSGLAAYNEQFF.

The gene calls are TRBV4-1 and TRBJ1-4; D is perhaps TRBD1 (5 bases). The CDR3 consists of 15 residues. Deletions cut 0 bases from V and 4 bases from J, with 9 bases between. Germline CDR1 and CDR2: MGHRA and YSYEKL. The CDR3 nucleotides read TGCGCCAGCAGCCAAGATGCGGGACTTAATGAAAAACTGTTTTTT. Its translation: CASSQDAGLNEKLFF.

The chain recombines TRBV5-1 with TRBJ1-2; TRBD1 aligns across 9 bases. The germline V gene encodes CDR1 SGHRS and CDR2 YFSETQ. This CDR3 is 18 amino acids long. V dropped 1 base and J dropped 0; count of bases not matched to a gene: 10. CDR3 nucleotides: TGCGCCAGCAGCTTGCTCGACAGGGGGATAACCGCTAACTATGGCTACACCTTC. It translates to CASSLLDRGITANYGYTF.

The V and J genes are TRBV6-5 and TRBJ2-7, with a weak D call TRBD2 (6 bases). Germline loops: CDR1 MNHEY, CDR2 SVGAGI. Between the trimmed V and J ends, which lost 2 bases and 6 bases, there was a span of 17 bases. The length of the CDR3 is 15 residues. In nucleotides, the CDR3 is TGTGCCAGCAGTTACACGAGACTAGGAAGTTCCGAGCAGTACTTC. Protein sequence: CASSYTRLGSSEQYF.

This clone was seen just once. The chain joins TRBV7-8 to TRBJ2-7; TRBD1 matches 7 bases. This CDR3 has 15 residues. V shed 5 bases and J 4 bases; nucleotides not matched to a gene: 11. The germline CDR1 and CDR2 sequences are SGHVS and FQNEAQ. CDR3 loop: CASSGDREGWYEQYF. DNA of the CDR3: TGTGCCAGCAGCGGAGACAGGGAAGGGTGGTACGAGCAGTACTTC.

This clone was counted only a few times. The chain joins TRBV10-2 to TRBJ1-2; D is possibly TRBD1 (6 bases). The CDR3 is 15 amino acids. Germline CDR1 WSHSY, CDR2 SAAADI. Trimming took 10 bases from V and 3 from J, leaving 21 bases between them. The CDR3 region has the DNA TGCGCCACACAGGGCCGACAAGAAGGTGACTATGGCTACACCTTC. Translation gives CATQGRQEGDYGYTF.

This chain joins TRBV27 and TRBJ2-1, with 12 bases aligning to TRBD2. The CDR3 loop spans 14 amino acids. The junction had 4 bases not matched to a gene; V was cut back by 5 bases and J by 8 bases. Germline-derived CDR1 and CDR2 are MNHEY and SMNVEV (reference sequence). CDR3 sequence reads: CASSLAGGPYEQFF. Written as DNA, the CDR3 is TGTGCCAGCAGTCTAGCGGGAGGGCCCTATGAGCAGTTCTTC.

This chain uses TRBV6-5 with TRBJ1-1; 10 bases are shared with TRBD1. The CDR3 runs 15 residues. V dropped 6 bases and J dropped 7; count of bases not matched to a gene: 11. Germline CDR1 and CDR2: MNHEY and SVGAGI. As DNA, the CDR3 is TGTGCCAGCAGCTATCGGGACAGGGGTCGAGGTGAAGCTTTCTTT. This translates into CASSYRDRGRGEAFF.

The chain couples TRBV29-1 to TRBJ1-5; 7 bases map to TRBD1. J gave up 3 bases and V 7 bases, and 12 bases lay outside the gene matches. The CDR3 runs to 15 residues. Germline V gene lookup returns CDR1 SQVTM and CDR2 ANQGSEA. CDR3 DNA sequence: TGCAGCGCCAAGAGGGGGCAAGGTGCCAATCAGCCCCAGCATTTT. It is translated as CSAKRGQGANQPQHF.

The chain employs TRBV3-1 (or the pseudogene TRBV3-2) and TRBJ2-7; D possibly matches TRBD1 or TRBD2 (6 bases each). V gave up 0 bases and J gave up 2 bases, with 17 bases separating them. CDR1 and CDR2 (germline): LGHDT, YNNKEL (reference sequence). This CDR3 spans 17 amino acids. CDR3 in DNA: TGTGCCAGCAGCCAAGATGTGGGGGCGGGGCCGACCTACGAGCAGTACTTC. Translated: CASSQDVGAGPTYEQYF.

J is TRBJ1-1 and V is TRBV12-3 or TRBV12-4; D is unclear. V was shortened by 3 bases and J by 10 bases, with 9 bases between the two germline ends. The CDR3 covers 11 residues. Here the CDR3 DNA reads TGTGCCAGCAGTTTGTGGGAGGGAGCTTTCTTT. Translating it yields CASSLWEGAFF.